This TCR beta chain is drawn from a study of T cell responses to AZD1222 COVID-19 vaccine. Notes on the study in general: Two AZD1222 administrations were followed by greater Spike-specific TCR breadth and depth. Reports say nearly half of spike-specific TCRs go after unmutated variant regions. Clonal diversity was possibly underestimated, and white British individuals and females predominated among donors. Spike-spanning, vaccine-associated CD4 TCRs were dominant at 160-218 and 743-854.

Clones were read by immunoSEQ multiplex PCR, and TCRdb kept only the in-frame ones, dropping some. Among about 94,000 clones listed, 85% were seen once. V gave up 2 bases and J gave up 5 bases; unmatched junction bases: 11. The V gene's germline CDR1 is MRHNA and CDR2 SNTAGT. CDR3 length: 17 residues. This clone was observed a single time. Antigen unknown. The clonotype originates from an adult who received the AZD1222 COVID-19 vaccine. The sample was peripheral blood, taken 28 days after the second AZD1222 dose. The V gene is TRBV6-4, the J gene TRBJ2-5, with 10 bases matching TRBD2. The DNA for the CDR3 is TGTGCCAGCAGTGACGCTGCTAGCGGGGGCCTCAGGGAGACCCAGTACTTC. It codes for CASSDAASGGLRETQYF.